The 10 T cell receptor beta chains below come from one sample, sequenced in a study of a mutant IDH1 vaccine in newly diagnosed glioma. What these receptors recognize is not known. Assay: immunoSEQ multiplex PCR; the TCRdb copy retains only in-frame clones and omits some. Of about 56,000 clones listed, about nine tenths are singletons. Time point described: week 35, safety follow-up. Mutant IDH1 20-mer peptide, at 300 ug, made up each vaccine dose, with topical imiquimod. The sequences come from PBMCs, collected from a glioma patient whose treatment included an IDH1 peptide vaccine. These receptors all come from a middle-aged man with glioma.

This chain joins TRBV28 and TRBJ2-4, with D unresolved. Germline V gene sequence: CDR1 MDHEN, CDR2 SYDVKM. The germline V and J ends were trimmed by 8 bases and 0 bases, with 11 bases remaining between them. The CDR3 has 14 amino acids. The CDR3 sequence is CASGNLLAKNIQYF. CDR3 nucleotide sequence: TGTGCCAGCGGGAACCTTCTAGCCAAAAACATTCAGTACTTC.

The chain is built from TRBV7-2 and TRBJ1-1; 7 bases match TRBD1. The ends lost 3 bases at V and 5 bases at J; junction bases unmatched: 6. Germline CDR1 and CDR2: SGHTA and FQGNSA. There are 14 residues in the CDR3. The CDR3 loop reads CASSFDRVRTEAFF. The CDR3 DNA reads as TGTGCCAGCAGCTTCGACAGGGTAAGGACTGAAGCTTTCTTT.

V usage is TRBV19 and J usage is TRBJ2-2, with D perhaps matching TRBD1 (6 bases). V was pared by 5 bases and J by 7 bases, with 11 bases between. Germline CDR1 reads LNHDA; CDR2 reads SQIVND (reference sequence). The CDR3 is made up of 13 amino acids. The CDR3 nucleotides read TGTGCCAGTAGTCAGGGGTTAATCGGGGAGCTGTTTTTT. Translation: CASSQGLIGELFF. Filled out from reference TRBV19 and TRBJ2-2, the complete variable domain reads DGGITQSPKYLFRKEGQNVTLSCEQNLNHDAMYWYRQDPGQGLRLIYYSQIVNDFQKGDIAEGYSVSREKKESFPLTVTSAQKNPTAFYLCASSQGLIGELFFGEGSRLTVL.

The chain carries TRBV19 and TRBJ1-5; 8 nucleotides agree with TRBD1. V lost 7 bases and J lost 10; bases outside the gene matches: 9. Germline-derived CDR1 and CDR2 are LNHDA and SQIVND (reference sequence). The CDR3 is made up of 13 amino acids. The CDR3 bases are TGTGCCAGTACCAAGGAGGACAGGGAACCCCAGCATTTT. Its translation is CASTKEDREPQHF.

The chain is built from TRBV11-2 and TRBJ2-7; 7 bases are shared with TRBD1. With V trimmed by 4 bases and J by 0 bases, 9 bases remained unmatched. Per germline, CDR1 SGHAT and CDR2 FQNNGV. The CDR3 has 16 amino acids. CDR3 region: CASSSWIRGYSYEQYF. DNA of the CDR3: TGTGCCAGCAGCTCCTGGATCAGGGGGTACTCCTACGAGCAGTACTTC.

This chain connects TRBV18 to TRBJ2-3, with D perhaps given as TRBD1 or TRBD2 (6 bases each). CDR3 length: 17 amino acids. CDR1 and CDR2 from the germline V gene are KGHSH and LQKENI. The V gene lost 2 bases and the J gene lost 3 bases, with 18 bases spanning the gap. CDR3 loop: CASSPGGGGPWTDTQYF. The CDR3 DNA follows: TGTGCCAGCTCACCAGGTGGAGGGGGACCCTGGACAGATACGCAGTATTTT.

This sequence joins TRBV7-6 and TRBJ1-1; D gene unclear. The CDR3 runs to 12 residues. V lost 4 bases to trimming and J lost 4 bases, with 7 bases between them. Germline values: CDR1 SGHVS, CDR2 FNYEAQ. The CDR3 loop reads CASSSSSTEAFF. The CDR3 nucleotides read TGTGCCAGCAGCTCGTCCAGCACTGAAGCTTTCTTT.

This chain connects TRBV27 to TRBJ2-7; 8 nucleotides agree with TRBD1. Germline values: CDR1 MNHEY, CDR2 SMNVEV (reference sequence). V was clipped by 4 bases and J by 3 bases; unmatched bases: 8. This CDR3 is 15 amino acids long. CDR3 region: CASSSRQGLNYEQYF. CDR3 DNA sequence: TGTGCCAGCAGTTCGCGACAGGGGCTAAACTACGAGCAGTACTTC.

The V call is TRBV9, the J call TRBJ1-4; D is ambiguous. The V end was cut by 4 bases, the J end by 4 bases, with 14 bases between. The CDR3 has 15 amino acids. CDR1 and CDR2 (germline): SGDLS, YYNGEE. The CDR3 DNA reads TGTGCCAGCAGCTGGGGTGGGCAGAATAATGAAAAACTGTTTTTT. It specifies CASSWGGQNNEKLFF.

This clone was observed a single time. V usage is TRBV18 and J usage is TRBJ2-1, with D perhaps given as TRBD1 or TRBD2 (5 bases each). Germline V gene sequence: CDR1 KGHSH, CDR2 LQKENI. Trimming took 3 bases from V and 5 from J, leaving 14 bases between them. The CDR3 length is 15 residues. CDR3 sequence reads: CASSPGRAFNNEQFF. The CDR3 DNA sequence: TGTGCCAGCTCACCGGGGCGGGCCTTCAACAATGAGCAGTTCTTC.